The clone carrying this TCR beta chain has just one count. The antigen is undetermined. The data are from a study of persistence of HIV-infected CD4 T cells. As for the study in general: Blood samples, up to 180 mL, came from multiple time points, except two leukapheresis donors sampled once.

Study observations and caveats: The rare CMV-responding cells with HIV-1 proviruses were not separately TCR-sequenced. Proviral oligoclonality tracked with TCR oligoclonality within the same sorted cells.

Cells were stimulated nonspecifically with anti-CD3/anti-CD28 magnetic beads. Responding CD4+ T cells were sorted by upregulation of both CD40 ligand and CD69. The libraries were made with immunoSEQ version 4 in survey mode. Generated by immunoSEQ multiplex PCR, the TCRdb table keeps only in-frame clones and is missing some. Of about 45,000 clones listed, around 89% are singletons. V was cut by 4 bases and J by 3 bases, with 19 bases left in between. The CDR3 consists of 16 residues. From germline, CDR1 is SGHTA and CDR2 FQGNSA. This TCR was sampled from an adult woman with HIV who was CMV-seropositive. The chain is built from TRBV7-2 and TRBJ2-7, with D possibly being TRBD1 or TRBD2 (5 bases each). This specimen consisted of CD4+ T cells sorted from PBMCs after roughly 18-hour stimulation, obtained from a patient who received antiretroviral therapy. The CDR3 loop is CASSSPGRSPLYEQYF. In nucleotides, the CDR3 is TGTGCCAGCAGCTCGCCGGGACGAAGCCCCCTCTACGAGCAGTACTTC.